The 10 T cell receptor beta chains reported below all come from one sample, sequenced in a study of blood T cell repertoires in COVID-19. Sequenced by immunoSEQ multiplex PCR; TCRdb stores in-frame clones only, minus some. Of 200,000 to 250,000 clones listed, roughly 82% are singletons. The source material was peripheral blood. These receptors originate from a middle-aged woman with acute or convalescent COVID-19.

The chain joins TRBV2 to TRBJ2-3, with TRBD1 as a possible D gene (6 bases). There are 14 residues in the CDR3. Germline assignment: CDR1 SNHLY and CDR2 FYNNEI. Trimming stripped 7 bases from V and 0 bases from J, with 11 bases between. The CDR3 here is CASKEGGSTDTQYF. In DNA, the CDR3 is TGTGCCAGCAAGGAAGGGGGTAGCACAGATACGCAGTATTTT. The full variable domain, in which reference TRBV2 and TRBJ2-3 provide the parts outside the CDR3, is EPEVTQTPSHQVTQMGQEVILRCVPISNHLYFYWYRQILGQKVEFLVSFYNNEISEKSEIFDDQFSVERPDGSNFTLKIRSTKLEDSAMYFCASKEGGSTDTQYFGPGTRLTVL.

The chain carries TRBV24-1 and TRBJ1-5, with D perhaps matching TRBD1 (5 bases). The germline V gene encodes CDR1 KGHDR and CDR2 SFDVKD. V shed 3 bases and J shed 5 bases, with 19 bases lying between them. The CDR3 contains 17 residues. The CDR3 coding sequence is TGTGCCACCAGTGATCCCAAAGCGGGGGTCGGCGATCAGCCCCAGCATTTT. It specifies CATSDPKAGVGDQPQHF.

V is TRBV11-2 and J is TRBJ2-1, with 10 bases identical to TRBD2. The CDR3 totals 17 residues. V was pared by 2 bases and J by 9 bases, with 13 bases of the junction left unmatched. Germline V gene data show CDR1 as SGHAT and CDR2 as FQNNGV. CDR3 DNA sequence: TGTGCCAGCAGCTTAATCGCCCCGGGACTAGCGCCCGGTGAGCAGTTCTTC. Translation: CASSLIAPGLAPGEQFF. Based on the CDR3 plus reference TRBV11-2 and TRBJ2-1, the full variable domain is EAGVAQSPRYKIIEKRQSVAFWCNPISGHATLYWYQQILGQGPKLLIQFQNNGVVDDSQLPKDRFSAERLKGVDSTLKIQPAKLEDSAVYLCASSLIAPGLAPGEQFFGPGTRLTVL.

This chain uses TRBV5-5 with TRBJ2-7; no firm D call. V dropped 2 bases and J dropped 1 base, with 10 bases sitting between them. The CDR3 consists of 14 residues. Germline CDR1 reads SGHKS; CDR2 reads YYEKEE (reference sequence). The CDR3 nucleotides are TGTGCCAGCAGCTTCCAGACTGGATCCTACGAGCAGTACTTC. This sequence encodes CASSFQTGSYEQYF. The full variable domain, its missing parts supplied by reference TRBV5-5 and TRBJ2-7, is DAGVTQSPTHLIKTRGQQVTLRCSPISGHKSVSWYQQVLGQGPQFIFQYYEKEERGRGNFPDRFSARQFPNYSSELNVNALLLGDSALYLCASSFQTGSYEQYFGPGTRLTVT.

This clone appeared a few times. V gene TRBV12-3 or TRBV12-4 combines with J gene TRBJ1-2, with D possibly being TRBD1 (6 bases). The length of the CDR3 is 13 residues. V was cut by 6 bases and J by 8 bases, with 16 bases left in between. As DNA, the CDR3 is TGTGCCAGCAGCGAACAGGGTTGGTGGGGCTACACCTTC. Its translation is CASSEQGWWGYTF.

V usage is TRBV6-4 and J usage is TRBJ2-1, with 13 bases that match TRBD2. CDR3 size: 17 residues. The J segment lost 2 bases and the V segment lost 9 bases, leaving 10 bases of the junction unmatched. The germline CDR1 and CDR2 sequences are MRHNA and SNTAGT. The DNA of the CDR3 is TGTGCCAGACCGGGACTAGCGGGACGATGGGCCTACAATGAGCAGTTCTTC. It is translated as CARPGLAGRWAYNEQFF.

The chain recombines TRBV3-1 (or the pseudogene TRBV3-2) with TRBJ2-2; no definite D call. This CDR3 has 14 residues. V was clipped by 6 bases and J by 6 bases, with 14 bases between them. Germline V gives CDR1 LGHDT, CDR2 YNNKEL (reference sequence). The CDR3 bases are TGTGCCAGCAGTCGAGTGAATAGCCCCGGGGAGCTGTTTTTT. It specifies CASSRVNSPGELFF.

This chain links TRBV5-1 with TRBJ2-7, with TRBD2 as a possible D gene (5 bases). CDR3 length equals 14 residues. Germline-derived CDR1 and CDR2 are SGHRS and YFSETQ. V was cut by 4 bases and J by 3 bases, with 14 bases left in between. The CDR3 loop reads CASSQMPGFYEQYF. As DNA, the CDR3 is TGCGCCAGCAGCCAAATGCCGGGGTTCTACGAGCAGTACTTC.

The chain is built from TRBV5-1 and TRBJ1-2; D is ambiguous. CDR1 and CDR2 from the germline V gene are SGHRS and YFSETQ. The CDR3 is 13 residues long. V was trimmed by 3 bases and J by 7 bases, leaving 13 bases between them. CDR3 sequence reads: CASSSDGEGGYTF. In nucleotides, the CDR3 is TGCGCCAGCAGCTCCGACGGGGAGGGTGGCTACACCTTC.

The chain joins TRBV10-2 to TRBJ2-1; TRBD2 aligns across 11 bases. Germline V gives CDR1 WSHSY, CDR2 SAAADI. This CDR3 has 18 amino acids. Losses at the gene ends were 3 bases for V and 7 bases for J; bases not matched to a gene: 14. For the CDR3, the DNA is TGCGCCAGCAGTGAACCCCAACGCCGTAGACTAGCGGGGAATGAGCAGTTCTTC. This encodes CASSEPQRRRLAGNEQFF.